Below are 8 T cell receptor beta chains sequenced from a single sample in a study of T-cell memory formation after mild COVID-19. TCRdb used MiXCR to reprocess the 5' RACE reads, holding one entry per CDR3 protein. Counted here are 500,000 to 600,000 distinct CDR3 sequences, more than 15% occurring once; the ten biggest clones make up around 12%. The sample was PBMCs or a T cell subset sorted from them (not recorded which). These receptor sequences come from an adult woman who had mild COVID-19 (a few samples of this study predate the infection). Cell type and time point are not known.

The chain has TRBV7-9 and TRBJ2-5; D gene uncertain. CDR1 is SEHNR, CDR2 FQNEAQ, per germline (reference sequence). The CDR3 length is 14 residues. With 7 bases removed from V and 5 bases from J, the gap between germline ends came to 17 bases. The CDR3 sequence is CASTSSRGGETQYF. The CDR3 DNA is TGTGCCAGCACCTCATCTCGAGGTGGGGAGACCCAGTACTTC.

The rearrangement links TRBV29-1 to TRBJ2-1; D is perhaps TRBD1 or TRBD2 (5 bases each). Trimming removed 7 bases from V and 8 bases from J, with 18 bases in between. From germline, CDR1 is SQVTM and CDR2 ANQGSEA. The CDR3 runs to 13 residues. CDR3 in DNA: TGCAGCGCTAGGAAGGGACCCGCGGATGAGCAGTTCTTC. This encodes CSARKGPADEQFF.

V usage is TRBV25-1 and J usage is TRBJ1-2; TRBD1 aligns across 11 bases. This CDR3 region has 13 residues. V lost 5 bases and J lost 8; bases outside the gene matches: 4. Germline assignment: CDR1 MGHDK and CDR2 SYGVNS. The CDR3 nucleotides are TGTGCCAGCAGTACCCGGACAGGGGGCGGCTACACCTTC. Protein product: CASSTRTGGGYTF.

The chain uses TRBV7-2 and TRBJ2-2; no definite D call. The germline V gene encodes CDR1 SGHTA and CDR2 FQGNSA. The CDR3 totals 18 residues. V dropped 5 bases and J dropped 0 bases, with 19 bases sitting between them. The CDR3 region has the DNA TGTGCCAGCAGCCTTCCCCTCCCCCTGACGGCGAACACCGGGGAGCTGTTTTTT. Protein sequence: CASSLPLPLTANTGELFF.

The genes are TRBV12-3 or TRBV12-4 and TRBJ2-7, with 8 bases fitting TRBD2. The length of the CDR3 is 14 residues. With V trimmed by 2 bases and J by 6 bases, 6 bases remained unmatched. The DNA for the CDR3 is TGTGCCAGCAGTTTACGAGGGACTAGAGGCGAGCAGTACTTC. Protein: CASSLRGTRGEQYF.

A few counts support this clonotype. This chain uses TRBV12-3 or TRBV12-4 with TRBJ2-7; weak D call: TRBD1 (5 bases). V was shortened by 1 base and J by 4 bases, with 11 bases between the two germline ends. The CDR3 totals 14 residues. The CDR3 sequence: CASSLEGARYEQYF. The DNA for the CDR3 is TGTGCCAGCAGTTTAGAAGGGGCGCGGTACGAGCAGTACTTC.

This clonotype was counted between two and nine times. The gene calls are TRBV24-1 and TRBJ2-5, with 7 bases lining up with TRBD1. Germline CDR1 reads KGHDR; CDR2 reads SFDVKD. Trimming took 4 bases from V and 5 from J; bases not matched to a gene: 12. The CDR3 consists of 16 residues. The CDR3 reads CATSDRQGWVRETQYF. The CDR3 DNA is TGTGCCACCAGTGACCGACAGGGATGGGTGAGGGAGACCCAGTACTTC.

Ten or more counts support this clonotype. V gene TRBV7-2 combines with J gene TRBJ2-7, with TRBD2 matching over 14 bases. The CDR3 contains 19 residues. V gave up 1 base and J gave up 6 bases; unmatched junction bases: 14. Germline V gene sequence: CDR1 SGHTA, CDR2 FQGNSA. The CDR3 sequence is CASSLGRGLAGAPLGEQYF. CDR3 coding DNA: TGTGCCAGCAGCTTAGGGCGGGGACTAGCGGGAGCCCCCCTAGGCGAGCAGTACTTC.